This T cell receptor beta chain was observed in a study of T cell responses to AZD1222 COVID-19 vaccine. Study results and limitations: Variant regions that are unmutated are reportedly the target of nearly half of spike-specific TCRs.

To note about this clone: What it binds is unknown.

In germline, CDR1 is LNHDA, CDR2 SQIVND (reference sequence). The CDR3 extends over 13 amino acids. Germline trimming cut 3 bases from V and 15 bases from J; bases unmatched to any gene: 10. Here immunoSEQ multiplex PCR was the method, and the copy in TCRdb shows in-frame clones only, minus some. The repertoire holds roughly 150,000 clones, about 90% seen once, with more than 3% in the top ten. V is TRBV19 and J is TRBJ2-1; 8 nucleotides match TRBD2. This receptor was taken from an adult who received the AZD1222 COVID-19 vaccine. Sequencing was performed on peripheral blood, taken 28 days after the second AZD1222 dose. The CDR3 is CASSMVAAGVAFF. The CDR3 DNA reads as TGTGCCAGTAGTATGGTGGCAGCGGGAGTAGCGTTCTTC.